The 25 T cell receptor beta chains below come from one sample, sequenced in a study of molecular identifiers for immune sequencing clone quantification. TCRdb reanalysed the PCR reads using MiXCR and keeps one entry per CDR3 protein. The sample shows approximately 590,000 distinct CDR3 sequences, about 25% of them seen only once. Material: naive CD8+ T cells from blood, with Jurkat cell RNA spiked in. Subset reported: FACS-sorted CD8+CD4-CCR7+CD45RA+ naive T cells. The receptors derive from a human donor in good health. Some libraries in this study had Jurkat cell RNA spiked in.

On this clonotype: Given a much more abundant clone one base away, this may be a read error. The genes are TRBV24-1 and TRBJ2-3; maybe TRBD1 (6 bases). The J call may be in error: the DNA end matches TRBJ1-5 better. Germline V gives CDR1 KGHDR, CDR2 SFDVKD. This CDR3 has 15 residues. The CDR3 DNA is TGTGCCACCAGTGAACGGGAGGGCTGGACAGATACGCAGCATTTT. It is translated as CATSEREGWTDTQHF.

The chain has TRBV30 and TRBJ1-2; D is unclear. CDR1 and CDR2 (germline): GTSNPN, SVGIG (reference sequence). The CDR3 contains 14 residues. Trimming left V 2 bases short and J 6 bases short, with 16 bases between. The CDR3 region has the DNA TGTGCCTGGAGTTGGGCCACACTTGGTGATGGCTACACCTTC. It yields the protein CAWSWATLGDGYTF.

The chain carries TRBV27 and TRBJ2-2; 9 bases line up with TRBD1. The CDR3 is 17 residues long. Trimming took 5 bases from V and 2 from J; bases not matched to a gene: 9. The germline V gene has CDR1 MNHEY and CDR2 SMNVEV (reference sequence). CDR3 nucleotides: TGTGCCAGCAGTCCCAACAGGGGGCGCGGAAACACCGGGGAGCTGTTTTTT. This translates into CASSPNRGRGNTGELFF.

Written as DNA, the CDR3 is TGTGCCAGCAGCCACGGAGGGCCCGGGGAGCTGTTTTTT. Translation: CASSHGGPGELFF. This chain connects TRBV12-3 or TRBV12-4 to TRBJ2-2; tentative D call: TRBD2 (6 bases). This CDR3 is 13 amino acids long. The V end was cut by 6 bases, the J end by 6 bases, with 11 bases between.

Regarding this clonotype: A much more abundant neighbour one base away suggests this may be a read error. V and J are TRBV15 and TRBJ2-4; a possible D gene is TRBD2 (5 bases). Germline V gene lookup returns CDR1 LNHNV and CDR2 YYDKDF (reference sequence). This CDR3 region has 14 residues. CDR3 bases: TGTGCCATCTCGGACTCAACTGCCAAAAACACTCAGTACTTC. Its protein product is CAISDSTAKNTQYF.

This clonotype has only a few counts. The gene calls are TRBV5-8 and TRBJ2-7; 9 positions agree with TRBD1. The CDR3 spans 16 residues. Germline trimming cut 4 bases from V and 3 bases from J; bases unmatched to any gene: 11. The germline CDR1 and CDR2 sequences are SGHTS and YDEGEE. Written as DNA, the CDR3 is TGTGCCAGCAGCCCAAAAGTAGGGACAGGGTACTACGAGCAGTACTTC. Amino acid sequence: CASSPKVGTGYYEQYF.

This chain joins TRBV4-3 and TRBJ2-2; the D gene is possibly TRBD2 (5 bases). From germline, CDR1 is LGHNA and CDR2 YSLEER. V lost 2 bases, J lost 10 bases, and 8 bases lay in between. CDR3 length: 12 amino acids. CDR3 sequence (DNA): TGCGCCAGCAGCCAATGGGGAGAGGAGCTGTTTTTT. It is translated as CASSQWGEELFF.

As for this clonotype: With a much larger clone just one base away, this may be a read error. The chain links TRBV20-1 to TRBJ2-7; 10 nucleotides match TRBD2. Looked up from germline, CDR1 is DFQATT and CDR2 is SNEGSKA (reference sequence). This CDR3 is built from 16 residues. V trimming: 1 base; J trimming: 3 bases; junction bases outside the gene matches: 9. The CDR3 bases are TGCAGTGCTAGAGGCCCCCCCGGGACTAGCGTCTACGAGCAGTACTTC. The encoded protein is CSARGPPGTSVYEQYF.

A note on this clonotype: A much larger clone lies one base from this, so it may be a read error. The final CDR3 position lacks the conserved phenylalanine or tryptophan, pointing to a likely read error. This chain uses TRBV4-3 with TRBJ2-3; perhaps TRBD2 as D (5 bases). This CDR3 has 15 residues. CDR1 is LGHNA, CDR2 YSLEER, per germline. Between the trimmed V and J ends, which lost 0 bases and 5 bases, there was a span of 12 bases. The CDR3 sequence: CASSQDRGVEDTQYY. The CDR3 region has the DNA TGCGCCAGCAGCCAAGATCGGGGAGTGGAAGATACGCAGTATTAT.

This clonotype was counted a few times. This chain connects TRBV3-2 to TRBJ2-3; TRBD1 is the table's D call and was not checked against the DNA. TRBV3-2 is a pseudogene locus. The CDR3 runs to 17 residues. DNA of the CDR3: TGTGCCAGCAGCCAAGATCGTCCAGGGAGTCTCACAGATACGCAGTATTTT. Translation: CASSQDRPGSLTDTQYF.

This clonotype showed up many times. The chain recombines TRBV3-1 with TRBJ1-5, with D uncertain. This CDR3 contains 12 residues. Germline V gene sequence: CDR1 LGHDT, CDR2 YNNKEL (reference sequence). V dropped 0 bases and J dropped 5 bases, with 2 bases sitting between them. In DNA form, the CDR3 reads TGTGCCAGCAGCCAAGAGGATCAGCCCCAGCATTTT. Its translation: CASSQEDQPQHF.

The chain carries TRBV9 and TRBJ2-5; the match to TRBD2 covers 7 bases. In germline, CDR1 is SGDLS, CDR2 YYNGEE. Trimming cost V 4 bases and J 3 bases; bases outside gene matches: 9. This CDR3 has 15 amino acids. The CDR3 loop is CASSLLGGTKETQYF. The CDR3 nucleotides read TGTGCCAGCAGCCTACTCGGGGGGACCAAAGAGACCCAGTACTTC.

Ten or more counts support this clonotype. This chain uses TRBV28 with TRBJ2-5; TRBD1 matches 8 bases. Per the germline V gene, CDR1 is MDHEN and CDR2 is SYDVKM. The CDR3 spans 15 residues. V was clipped by 3 bases and J by 7 bases; unmatched bases: 10. CDR3 bases: TGTGCCAGCAGTTTTCCTACAGGGGGTCTGGCGACCCAGTACTTC. Its protein is CASSFPTGGLATQYF.

The V gene is TRBV20-1, the J gene TRBJ2-2; maybe TRBD1 (5 bases). The CDR3 has 15 residues. V shed 0 bases and J shed 8 bases, with 16 bases lying between them. Germline V CDR1 and CDR2: DFQATT, SNEGSKA (reference sequence). In DNA form, the CDR3 reads TGCAGTGCTAGAGAAGTAGGGGTCCTTTTTGGGGAGCTGTTTTTT. This encodes CSAREVGVLFGELFF.

Comments on this clonotype: Sequence at one end of the junction differs from germline and may be a read error. The rearrangement links TRBV4-2 to TRBJ2-7, with 8 bases aligning to TRBD2. Germline CDR1 is LGHNA and CDR2 is YNFKEQ. The CDR3 runs 15 residues. CDR3 amino acids: CASSQAFQREIEQCF. CDR3 nucleotides: TGTGCCAGCAGCCAAGCGTTCCAGCGGGAGATCGAGCAGTGCTTC.

The rearrangement uses TRBV29-1 and TRBJ2-3; unclear D gene. V lost 3 bases and J 8 bases, leaving 24 bases between the germline ends. This CDR3 comprises 16 residues. Looked up from germline, CDR1 is SQVTM and CDR2 is ANQGSEA. CDR3 loop: CSVDVPPYPPPATQYF. CDR3 nucleotide sequence: TGCAGCGTTGATGTCCCGCCTTACCCCCCCCCCGCTACGCAGTATTTT.

The sample holds many counts of this clonotype. The rearrangement links TRBV29-1 to TRBJ2-5; TRBD2 agrees at 7 bases. The CDR3 loop spans 15 amino acids. CDR1 and CDR2 from the germline V gene are SQVTM and ANQGSEA. J lost 0 bases, V lost 1 base, and 5 bases had no gene match. The CDR3 DNA reads as TGCAGCGTTGAAGGGGCAGCGGGGTACCAAGAGACCCAGTACTTC. Its protein product is CSVEGAAGYQETQYF.

CDR3: CASSLQGLSGNTIYF. The DNA for the CDR3 is TGTGCCAGCAGCTTACAGGGGCTATCTGGAAACACCATATATTTT. The J gene is TRBJ1-3, the V gene TRBV11-2; D possibly corresponds to TRBD1 (6 bases). Trimming pared 2 bases from V and 1 base from J, leaving 9 bases between. The CDR3 contains 15 residues. Germline lookup yields CDR1 SGHAT and CDR2 FQNNGV.

This clonotype was found a few times. The chain joins TRBV29-1 to TRBJ1-2; no clear D gene. V gave up 7 bases and J gave up 8 bases, with 17 bases separating them. Germline CDR1 reads SQVTM; CDR2 reads ANQGSEA. The CDR3 totals 12 residues. CDR3 in amino acids: CSAPDLPNGYTF. The DNA of the CDR3 is TGCAGCGCCCCAGACCTCCCGAACGGCTACACCTTC.

The DNA of the CDR3 is TGTGCCAGCAGCTCCGGCGGGGGGACGGACGAGCAGTACTTC. As protein: CASSSGGGTDEQYF. The chain uses TRBV7-6 and TRBJ2-7; TRBD2 matches at 8 bases. Germline values: CDR1 SGHVS, CDR2 FNYEAQ. Trimming took 4 bases from V and 5 from J; bases not matched to a gene: 7. The CDR3 loop spans 14 amino acids. The whole variable domain, filled in from reference TRBV7-6 and TRBJ2-7, reads GAGVSQSPRYKVTKRGQDVALRCDPISGHVSLYWYRQALGQGPEFLTYFNYEAQQDKSGLPNDRFSAERPEGSISTLTIQRTEQRDSAMYRCASSSGGGTDEQYFGPGTRLTVT.

The chain joins TRBV5-1 to TRBJ1-1; D uncertain. Trimming shortened V by 1 base and J by 1 base, and 8 bases separated the two germline ends. Germline CDR1 reads SGHRS; CDR2 reads YFSETQ. The CDR3 runs to 14 residues. The CDR3 DNA is TGCGCCAGCAGCTTGACACGGAAGAACACTGAAGCTTTCTTT. Translated: CASSLTRKNTEAFF.

This clonotype was picked up many times. V and J are TRBV12-3 or TRBV12-4 and TRBJ2-5; D call uncertain. V was pared by 3 bases and J by 4 bases, with 9 bases between. CDR3 size: 13 residues. The DNA for the CDR3 is TGTGCCAGCAGTTTTGTGCTGTTAGAGACCCAGTACTTC. This gives the protein CASSFVLLETQYF.

With respect to this clonotype: One end of the junction is discordant with germline, which a read error may explain. This rearrangement joins TRBV9 to TRBJ1-5; TRBD1 agrees at 9 bases. The CDR3 is 13 residues long. Germline assignment: CDR1 SGDLS and CDR2 YYNGEE. Written as DNA, the CDR3 is TGCCCACAGGGGGCGAGGCGCAATCAGCCCCAGCATTTT. Protein sequence: CPQGARRNQPQHF. The full variable domain, completed using reference TRBV9 and TRBJ1-5, is DSGVTQTPKHLITATGQRVTLRCSPRSGDLSVYWYQQSLDQGLQFLIQYYNGEERAKGNILERFSAQQFPDLHSELNLSSLELGDSALYFCPQGARRNQPQHFGDGTRLSIL.

J is TRBJ2-7 and V is TRBV6-6; D call uncertain. The germline V gene encodes CDR1 MNHNY and CDR2 SVGAGI (reference sequence). The CDR3 spans 13 residues. The V gene lost 2 bases and the J gene lost 3 bases, with 8 bases spanning the gap. CDR3 DNA: TGTGCCAGCAGTTACGGCAGCTACTACGAGCAGTACTTC. Its protein product is CASSYGSYYEQYF.

This clonotype was detected many times. The CDR3 reads CASSRSNRGIYGYTF. In DNA, the CDR3 is TGTGCCAGCAGCCGGAGCAACAGGGGTATCTATGGCTACACCTTC. V usage is TRBV28 and J usage is TRBJ1-2; 7 bases match TRBD1. The J segment lost 4 bases and the V segment lost 6 bases, leaving 11 bases of the junction unmatched. CDR1 is MDHEN and CDR2 is SYDVKM in the germline V gene. CDR3 length equals 15 residues.